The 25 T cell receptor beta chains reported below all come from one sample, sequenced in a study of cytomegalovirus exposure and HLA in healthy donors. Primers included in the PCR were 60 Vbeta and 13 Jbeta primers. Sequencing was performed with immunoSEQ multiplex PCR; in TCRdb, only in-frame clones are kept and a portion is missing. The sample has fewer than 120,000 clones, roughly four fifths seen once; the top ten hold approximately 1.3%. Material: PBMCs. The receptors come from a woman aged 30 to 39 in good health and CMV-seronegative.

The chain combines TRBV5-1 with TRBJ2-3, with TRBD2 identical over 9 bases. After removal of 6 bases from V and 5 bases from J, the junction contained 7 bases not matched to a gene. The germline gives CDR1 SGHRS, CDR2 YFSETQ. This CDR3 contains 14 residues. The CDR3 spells CASTGGGVRDTQYF. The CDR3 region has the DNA TGCGCCAGCACTGGCGGGGGGGTCCGAGATACGCAGTATTTT. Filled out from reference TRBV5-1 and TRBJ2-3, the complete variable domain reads KAGVTQTPRYLIKTRGQQVTLSCSPISGHRSVSWYQQTPGQGLQFLFEYFSETQRNKGNFPGRFSGRQFSNSRSEMNVSTLELGDSALYLCASTGGGVRDTQYFGPGTRLTVL.

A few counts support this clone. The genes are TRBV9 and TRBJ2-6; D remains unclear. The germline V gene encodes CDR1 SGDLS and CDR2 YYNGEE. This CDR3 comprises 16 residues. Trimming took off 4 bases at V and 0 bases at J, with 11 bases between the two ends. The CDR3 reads CASSSRPSSGANVLTF. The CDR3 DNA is TGTGCCAGCAGCTCCCGACCTAGCTCTGGGGCCAACGTCCTGACTTTC.

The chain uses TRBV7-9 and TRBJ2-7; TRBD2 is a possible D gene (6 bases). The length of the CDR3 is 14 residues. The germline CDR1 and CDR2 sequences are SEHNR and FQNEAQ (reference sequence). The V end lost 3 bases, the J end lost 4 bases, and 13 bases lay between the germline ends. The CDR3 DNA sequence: TGTGCCAGCAGCTTCCCCGGAGGGGCTTACGAGCAGTACTTC. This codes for CASSFPGGAYEQYF. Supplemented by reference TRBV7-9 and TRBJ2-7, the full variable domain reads DTGVSQNPRHKITKRGQNVTFRCDPISEHNRLYWYRQTLGQGPEFLTYFQNEAQLEKSRLLSDRFSAERPKGSFSTLEIQRTEQGDSAMYLCASSFPGGAYEQYFGPGTRLTVT.

The CDR3 coding sequence is TGCGCCAGCAGCTTGAAACAGGATGGCTACACCTTC. Translated: CASSLKQDGYTF. The chain combines TRBV5-1 with TRBJ1-2; perhaps TRBD1 as D (5 bases). Germline V CDR1 and CDR2: SGHRS, YFSETQ. The germline V and J ends were trimmed by 1 base and 6 bases, with 7 bases remaining between them. The CDR3 runs 12 residues.

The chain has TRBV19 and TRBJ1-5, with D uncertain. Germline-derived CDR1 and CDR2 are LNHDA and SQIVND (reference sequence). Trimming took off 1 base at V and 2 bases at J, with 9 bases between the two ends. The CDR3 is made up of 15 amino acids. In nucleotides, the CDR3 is TGTGCCAGTAGTATAGTAAAAGCGGGCAATCAGCCCCAGCATTTT. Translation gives CASSIVKAGNQPQHF.

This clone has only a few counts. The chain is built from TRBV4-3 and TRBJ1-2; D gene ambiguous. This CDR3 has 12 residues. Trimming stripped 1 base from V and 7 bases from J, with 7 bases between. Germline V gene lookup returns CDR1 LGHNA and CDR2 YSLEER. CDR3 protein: CASSQAGFGYTF. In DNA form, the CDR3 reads TGCGCCAGCAGCCAAGCGGGATTTGGCTACACCTTC.

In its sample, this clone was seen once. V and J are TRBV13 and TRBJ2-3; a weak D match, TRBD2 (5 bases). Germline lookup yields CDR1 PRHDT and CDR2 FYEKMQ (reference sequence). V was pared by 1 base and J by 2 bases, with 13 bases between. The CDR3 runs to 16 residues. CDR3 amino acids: CASSLVGLRHTDTQYF. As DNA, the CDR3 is TGTGCCAGCAGCTTAGTTGGACTGCGACACACAGATACGCAGTATTTT.

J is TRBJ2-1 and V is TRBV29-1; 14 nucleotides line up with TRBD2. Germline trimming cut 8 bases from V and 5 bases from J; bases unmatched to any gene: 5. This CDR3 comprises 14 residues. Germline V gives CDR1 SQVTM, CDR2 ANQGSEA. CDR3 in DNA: TGCAGCTCGGGACTAGCGGGAGAAGACAATGAGCAGTTCTTC. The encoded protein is CSSGLAGEDNEQFF.

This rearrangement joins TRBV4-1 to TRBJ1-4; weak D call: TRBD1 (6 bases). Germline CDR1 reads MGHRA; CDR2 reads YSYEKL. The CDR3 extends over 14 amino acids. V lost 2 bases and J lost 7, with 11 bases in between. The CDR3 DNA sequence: TGCGCCAGCAGCCAAAGACAGGTAGGTGAAAAACTGTTTTTT. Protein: CASSQRQVGEKLFF.

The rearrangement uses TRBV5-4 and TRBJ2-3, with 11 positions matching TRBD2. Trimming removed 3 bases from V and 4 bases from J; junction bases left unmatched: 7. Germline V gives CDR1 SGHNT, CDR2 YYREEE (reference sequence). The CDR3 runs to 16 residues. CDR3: CASSSPLAGVSDTQYF. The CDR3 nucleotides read TGTGCCAGCAGCTCTCCACTAGCGGGAGTATCAGATACGCAGTATTTT.

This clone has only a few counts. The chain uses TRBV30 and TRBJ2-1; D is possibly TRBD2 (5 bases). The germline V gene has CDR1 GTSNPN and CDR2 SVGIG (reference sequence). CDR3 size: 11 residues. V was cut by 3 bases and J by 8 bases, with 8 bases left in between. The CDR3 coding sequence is TGTGCCTGGAGCTTAGCGTATGAGCAGTTCTTC. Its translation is CAWSLAYEQFF.

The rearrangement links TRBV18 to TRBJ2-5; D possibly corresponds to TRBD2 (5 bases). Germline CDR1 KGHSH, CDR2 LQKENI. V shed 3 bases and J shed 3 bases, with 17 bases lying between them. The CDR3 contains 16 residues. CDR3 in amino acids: CASSPNEGVGEETQYF. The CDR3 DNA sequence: TGTGCCAGCTCACCCAACGAGGGAGTTGGGGAAGAGACCCAGTACTTC.

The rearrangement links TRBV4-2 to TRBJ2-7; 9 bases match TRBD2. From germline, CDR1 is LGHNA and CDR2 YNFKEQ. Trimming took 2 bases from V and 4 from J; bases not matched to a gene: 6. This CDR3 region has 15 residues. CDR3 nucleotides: TGTGCCAGCAGCCAAAATAGCGGGGGCGGATACGAGCAGTACTTC. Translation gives CASSQNSGGGYEQYF.

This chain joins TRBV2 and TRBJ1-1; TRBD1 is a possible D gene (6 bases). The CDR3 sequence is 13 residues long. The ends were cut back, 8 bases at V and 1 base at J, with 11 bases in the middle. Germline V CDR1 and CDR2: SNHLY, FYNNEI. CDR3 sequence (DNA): TGTGCCAGCGCCGTGACAGGGAACACTGAAGCTTTCTTT. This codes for CASAVTGNTEAFF.

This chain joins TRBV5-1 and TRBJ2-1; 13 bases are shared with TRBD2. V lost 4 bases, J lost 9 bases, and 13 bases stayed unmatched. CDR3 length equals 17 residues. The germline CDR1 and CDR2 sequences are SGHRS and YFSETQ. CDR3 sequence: CASSPPSTSGRASEQFF. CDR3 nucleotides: TGCGCCAGCAGCCCGCCAAGTACTAGCGGGAGGGCCAGTGAGCAGTTCTTC.

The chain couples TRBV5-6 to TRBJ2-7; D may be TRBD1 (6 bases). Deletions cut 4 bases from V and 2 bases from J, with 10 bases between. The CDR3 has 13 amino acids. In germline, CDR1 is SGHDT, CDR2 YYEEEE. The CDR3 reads CASSQQGTYEQYF. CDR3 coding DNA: TGTGCCAGCAGCCAACAGGGAACCTACGAGCAGTACTTC. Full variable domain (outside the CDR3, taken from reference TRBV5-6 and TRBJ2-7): DAGVTQSPTHLIKTRGQQVTLRCSPKSGHDTVSWYQQALGQGPQFIFQYYEEEERQRGNFPDRFSGHQFPNYSSELNVNALLLGDSALYLCASSQQGTYEQYFGPGTRLTVT.

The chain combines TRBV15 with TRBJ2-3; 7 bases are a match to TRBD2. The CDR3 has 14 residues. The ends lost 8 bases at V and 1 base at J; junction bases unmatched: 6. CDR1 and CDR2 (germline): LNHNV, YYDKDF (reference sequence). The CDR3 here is CATGALAGTDTQYF. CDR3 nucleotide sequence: TGTGCCACCGGCGCGCTAGCGGGCACAGATACGCAGTATTTT.

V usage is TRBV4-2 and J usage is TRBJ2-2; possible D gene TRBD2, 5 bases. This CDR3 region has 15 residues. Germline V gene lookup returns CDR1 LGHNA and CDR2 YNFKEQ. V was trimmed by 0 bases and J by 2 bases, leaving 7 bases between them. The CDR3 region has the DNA TGTGCCAGCAGCCAAGAGCGGGCAAACACCGGGGAGCTGTTTTTT. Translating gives CASSQERANTGELFF.

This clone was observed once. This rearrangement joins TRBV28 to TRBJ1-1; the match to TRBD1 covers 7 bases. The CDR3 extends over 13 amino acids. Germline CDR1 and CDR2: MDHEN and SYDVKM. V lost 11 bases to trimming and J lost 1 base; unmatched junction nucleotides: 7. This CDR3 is CASWDSQNTEAFF. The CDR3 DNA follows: TGTGCCTCCTGGGACAGCCAGAACACTGAAGCTTTCTTT.

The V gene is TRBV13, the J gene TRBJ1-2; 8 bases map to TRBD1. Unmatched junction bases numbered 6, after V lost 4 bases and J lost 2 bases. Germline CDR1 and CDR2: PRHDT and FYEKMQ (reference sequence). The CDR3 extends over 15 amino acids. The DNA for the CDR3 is TGTGCCAGCAGCTCCGCGGGGACAGGAAACTATGGCTACACCTTC. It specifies CASSSAGTGNYGYTF.

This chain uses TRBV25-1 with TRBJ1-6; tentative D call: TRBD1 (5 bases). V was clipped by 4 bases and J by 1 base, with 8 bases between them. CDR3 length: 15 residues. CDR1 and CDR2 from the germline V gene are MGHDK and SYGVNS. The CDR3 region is CASSGQGSYNSPLHF. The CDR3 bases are TGTGCCAGCAGTGGGCAGGGTTCCTATAATTCACCCCTCCACTTT.

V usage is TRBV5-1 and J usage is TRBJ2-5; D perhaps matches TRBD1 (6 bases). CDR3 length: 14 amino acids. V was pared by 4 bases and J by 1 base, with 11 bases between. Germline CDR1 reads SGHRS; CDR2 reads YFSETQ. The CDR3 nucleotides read TGCGCCAGCAGCCAGGGACAAAGCCAAGAGACCCAGTACTTC. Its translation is CASSQGQSQETQYF.

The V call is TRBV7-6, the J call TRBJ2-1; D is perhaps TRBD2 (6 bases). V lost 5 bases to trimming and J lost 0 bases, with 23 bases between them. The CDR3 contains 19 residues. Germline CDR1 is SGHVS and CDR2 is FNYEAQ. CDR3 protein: CASSAGLRNRISSYNEQFF. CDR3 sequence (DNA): TGTGCCAGCAGCGCGGGACTTAGGAACAGGATCAGCTCCTACAATGAGCAGTTCTTC.

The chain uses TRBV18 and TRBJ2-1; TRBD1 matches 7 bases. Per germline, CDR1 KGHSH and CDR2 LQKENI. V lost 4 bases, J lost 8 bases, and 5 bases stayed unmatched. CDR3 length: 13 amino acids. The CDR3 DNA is TGTGCCAGCTCACTTCGACAGGGCGATGAGCAGTTCTTC. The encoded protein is CASSLRQGDEQFF.

The CDR3 DNA reads TGCGCCAGCAGCCAACAACAATCCGTTGTCACTGAAGCTTTCTTT. Translated: CASSQQQSVVTEAFF. This sequence joins TRBV4-1 and TRBJ1-1; no definite D call. The CDR3 loop spans 15 amino acids. Germline loops: CDR1 MGHRA, CDR2 YSYEKL. The V and J ends lost 2 bases and 4 bases respectively, with 14 bases between them.